Listed below are T cell receptor beta chains from one sample, sequenced in a study of T cell responses to AZD1222 COVID-19 vaccine. Data came from immunoSEQ multiplex PCR; TCRdb stores just in-frame clones and leaves some out. The data show 200,000 or so clones, with approximately 90% seen just once and roughly 6% held by the top ten. The material was peripheral blood, obtained on day 0 of AZD1222 vaccination. These receptors were taken from an adult in good health. Each CDR3 is given with its conserved first and last residue. D genes are given only for firm matches. A row's size may be missing; if present it is once, few, many or a size class.

CASSPGGRAGGRETQYF | TGTGCCAGCAGCCCCGGGGGTCGAGCGGGAGGTCGCGAGACCCAGTACTTC | TRBV11-2 | once | TRBJ2-5 | TRBD2
CASSANSGGTTYTDTQYF | TGTGCCAGCAGTGCGAATAGCGGGGGGACCACGTACACAGATACGCAGTATTTT | TRBV6-1 | - | TRBJ2-3 | TRBD2
CASSTQGTGELFF | TGTGCCAGTAGTACCCAGGGAACCGGGGAGCTGTTTTTT | TRBV19 | - | TRBJ2-2 | -
CASSLQGAGEKLFF | TGTGCCAGCAGTTTACAGGGGGCGGGTGAAAAACTGTTTTTT | TRBV27 | - | TRBJ1-4 | TRBD1
CASSPLERGDSPLHF | TGTGCCAGTAGCCCCCTAGAGAGGGGTGATTCACCCCTCCACTTT | TRBV19 | once | TRBJ1-6 | -
CASSSGLAGQETQYF | TGTGCCAGCAGTTCAGGACTAGCGGGTCAAGAGACCCAGTACTTC | TRBV6-2/TRBV6-3 | - | TRBJ2-5 | TRBD2
CASSSPGQSSYNSPLHF | TGTGCCAGCAGTTCTCCCGGCCAGAGCTCCTATAATTCACCCCTCCACTTT | TRBV5-4 | - | TRBJ1-6 | -
CASGLLSRGTEAFF | TGTGCTAGTGGTTTGCTAAGTCGGGGCACTGAAGCTTTCTTT | TRBV12-5 | - | TRBJ1-1 | -
CASRPPGTGSYEQYF | TGTGCCAGCAGGCCTCCCGGGACAGGGTCGTACGAGCAGTACTTC | TRBV6-2/TRBV6-3 | - | TRBJ2-7 | TRBD1
CASSGRQESDGYTF | TGTGCCAGCAGCGGTAGACAGGAGTCCGATGGCTACACCTTC | TRBV7-2 | - | TRBJ1-2 | -
CASSYSPVTYEQYF | TGTGCCAGCAGTTACTCCCCGGTAACCTACGAGCAGTACTTC | TRBV6-5 | - | TRBJ2-7 | -
CASSIDSPGLVGTTNEQFF | TGTGCCAGTAGTATAGACTCACCGGGACTAGTCGGGACAACCAATGAGCAGTTCTTC | TRBV19 | - | TRBJ2-1 | TRBD2
CSKSPQETQYF | TGCAGCAAAAGCCCCCAAGAGACCCAGTACTTC | TRBV20-1 | - | TRBJ2-5 | -
CASTTAGITNSPLHF | TGTGCCAGCACCACCGCGGGCATAACGAATTCACCCCTCCACTTT | TRBV28 | - | TRBJ1-6 | -
CASSSNTYTSGKYNEQFF | TGTGCCAGCAGCTCCAACACTTATACTAGCGGGAAGTACAATGAGCAGTTCTTC | TRBV7-2 | - | TRBJ2-1 | TRBD2
CAISGGGYYGYTF | TGTGCCATCAGTGGTGGCGGCTACTATGGCTACACCTTC | TRBV10-3 | - | TRBJ1-2 | -
CASSPGFAGTYEQYF | TGCGCCAGCAGCCCGGGTTTTGCAGGGACCTACGAGCAGTACTTC | TRBV5-1 | few | TRBJ2-7 | -
CASSLTGTGTWEQYF | TGTGCCAGCAGCCTGACCGGGACTGGTACTTGGGAGCAGTACTTC | TRBV9 | - | TRBJ2-7 | -
CASSLSDRGGEQFF | TGTGCCAGCAGCTTATCGGACAGGGGGGGTGAGCAGTTCTTC | TRBV7-6 | - | TRBJ2-1 | TRBD1
CASAGLGTMEQYF | TGTGCCAGCGCAGGACTTGGGACGATGGAGCAGTACTTC | TRBV7-2 | - | TRBJ2-7 | -
CASSQGAVSSYNEQFF | TGTGCCAGCAGCCAAGGAGCGGTGAGCTCCTACAATGAGCAGTTCTTC | TRBV3-1/TRBV3-2 | - | TRBJ2-1 | -
CASSPGQGAGSNQPQHF | TGTGCCAGCAGCCCGGGACAGGGGGCAGGGAGCAATCAGCCCCAGCATTTT | TRBV27 | - | TRBJ1-5 | TRBD1
CAISEWTGGTGYGYTF | TGTGCCATCAGTGAGTGGACAGGGGGAACAGGCTATGGCTACACCTTC | TRBV10-3 | once | TRBJ1-2 | TRBD1
CSASRGAGNTIYF | TGCAGTGCTAGTCGGGGGGCTGGAAACACCATATATTTT | TRBV20-1 | - | TRBJ1-3 | -
CASSRRIGQGANQPQHF | TGCGCCAGCAGCCGAAGAATTGGACAGGGGGCCAATCAGCCCCAGCATTTT | TRBV4-1 | - | TRBJ1-5 | TRBD1
CASSWEQGIQETQYF | TGTGCCAGCAGCTGGGAACAGGGGATCCAAGAGACCCAGTACTTC | TRBV5-6 | - | TRBJ2-5 | TRBD1
CATSDPQGSSSGYTF | TGTGCCACCAGTGATCCACAGGGTTCCTCCTCAGGCTACACCTTC | TRBV24-1 | - | TRBJ1-2 | -
CASRTGRGQGGGYTF | TGTGCCAGCAGGACCGGGCGCGGGCAAGGGGGTGGCTACACCTTC | TRBV11-2 | - | TRBJ1-2 | -
CASAAGRAGEQYF | TGCGCCAGCGCGGCAGGACGGGCGGGCGAGCAGTACTTC | TRBV10-2 | few | TRBJ2-7 | -
CASTRGVGELFF | TGTGCCAGCACTAGGGGGGTCGGGGAGCTGTTTTTT | TRBV7-2 | - | TRBJ2-2 | -
CASRFQGAGELFF | TGTGCCAGTCGATTTCAGGGTGCCGGGGAGCTGTTTTTT | TRBV19 | - | TRBJ2-2 | -
CASSLRVGGVDTQYF | TGTGCCAGCAGTTTGAGGGTCGGGGGGGTAGATACGCAGTATTTT | TRBV6-5 | - | TRBJ2-3 | TRBD2
CASFSSGANVLTF | TGTGCCAGTTTTAGTTCTGGGGCCAACGTCCTGACTTTC | TRBV28 | - | TRBJ2-6 | -
CASSFGDTSGNTIYF | TGTGCCAGCAGCTTTGGGGATACCTCTGGAAACACCATATATTTT | TRBV11-1 | - | TRBJ1-3 | -